This T cell receptor (beta chain) was sequenced in a study of cytomegalovirus exposure and HLA in healthy donors. Study observations and caveats: 164 TCR beta chains were listed as cytomegalovirus-associated.

Some clones are missing from TCRdb's copy, which holds only in-frame ones; the method was immunoSEQ multiplex PCR. In the table there are a few hundred thousand clones, about nine tenths of which are singletons. Remarks on this clone: The antigen remains unidentified. Other DNA sequences in this sample translate to the same CDR3.

The V gene's germline CDR1 is SGHTA and CDR2 FQGTGA. V was pared by 3 bases and J by 5 bases, with 9 bases between. The CDR3 has 13 amino acids. This TCR was sampled from a woman younger than 35 in good health and CMV-seronegative. The gene calls are TRBV7-3 and TRBJ2-3; D is uncertain. Sequenced input: PBMCs. CDR3 in amino acids: CASSLSRLDTQYF. The CDR3 DNA follows: TGTGCCAGCAGCTTGTCCCGGTTAGATACGCAGTATTTT.